This passage covers 8 T cell receptor beta chains from one sample sequenced in a study of blood T cells in healthy people across ages. The authors ran a second PCR of about 7 to 12 cycles using a sample-barcoded 5' primer and a J-beta primer mix. TCRdb used MiXCR to reprocess the 5' RACE reads, holding one entry per CDR3 protein. The sample has 1.5 million to 2 million distinct CDR3 sequences, about 49% seen once. Material for sequencing was blood. These receptors were obtained from a woman aged 40 to 50 in good health.

The rearrangement links TRBV4-3 to TRBJ2-1; no firm D call. From germline, CDR1 is LGHNA and CDR2 YSLEER. Deletions cut 0 bases from V and 0 bases from J, with 9 bases between. The CDR3 extends over 16 amino acids. The DNA of the CDR3 is TGCGCCAGCAGCCAAGATTTAAGGCGCTCCTACAATGAGCAGTTCTTC. Its protein is CASSQDLRRSYNEQFF.

This rearrangement joins TRBV7-3 to TRBJ1-2, with D unclear. The germline gives CDR1 SGHTA, CDR2 FQGTGA. Trimming removed 5 bases from V and 0 bases from J, with 16 bases in between. This CDR3 comprises 16 residues. CDR3 protein: CASSLEGRTTNYGYTF. In DNA form, the CDR3 reads TGTGCCAGCAGCCTCGAGGGCAGGACTACTAACTATGGCTACACCTTC.

The count of this clonotype is one. This chain joins TRBV2 and TRBJ1-2; D remains unclear. The V and J ends lost 2 bases and 6 bases respectively, with 13 bases between them. Germline-derived CDR1 and CDR2 are SNHLY and FYNNEI. The CDR3 runs 14 residues. The CDR3 DNA reads as TGTGCCAGCAGTGAAAACGTCCTGGTCAATGGCTACACCTTC. Its protein is CASSENVLVNGYTF.

This clonotype was seen more than once but under ten times. The chain joins TRBV28 to TRBJ1-5; TRBD1 matches at 9 bases. Per the germline V gene, CDR1 is MDHEN and CDR2 is SYDVKM. V shed 6 bases, J shed 7 bases, and the junction held 10 bases outside the gene matches. This CDR3 spans 15 amino acids. CDR3 residues: CASSTGTGSLQPQHF. CDR3 bases: TGTGCCAGCAGCACCGGGACAGGGAGTTTACAGCCCCAGCATTTT.

About this clonotype: A read error may be the cause here, since a much bigger clone is one base away. The gene calls are TRBV20-1 and TRBJ2-4; weak D call: TRBD1 (6 bases). The J call may be faulty, since TRBJ2-7 better matches the DNA end. The CDR3 is 11 amino acids. Germline CDR1 and CDR2: DFQATT and SNEGSKA (reference sequence). Here the CDR3 DNA reads TGCAGTGCTAGGAGGGACAACGAGCAGTACTTC. Its protein is CSARRDNEQYF.

The rearrangement uses TRBV29-1 and TRBJ2-5, with D tentatively TRBD1 or TRBD2 (6 bases each). Germline V gives CDR1 SQVTM, CDR2 ANQGSEA. Trimming left V 4 bases short and J 5 bases short, with 26 bases between. The CDR3 runs to 17 residues. The CDR3 reads CSVVEGGTGVRGETQYF. The CDR3 bases are TGCAGCGTTGTTGAAGGTGGTACGGGGGTCAGGGGCGAGACCCAGTACTTC. Looking up the rest from reference TRBV29-1 and TRBJ2-5 gives the full variable domain: SAVISQKPSRDICQRGTSLTIQCQVDSQVTMMFWYRQQPGQSLTLIATANQGSEATYESGFVIDKFPISRPNLTFSTLTVSNMSPEDSSIYLCSVVEGGTGVRGETQYFGPGTRLLVL.

V and J are TRBV15 and TRBJ2-1, with TRBD1 as a possible D gene (6 bases). The CDR3 is 18 amino acids. Deletions cut 5 bases from V and 9 bases from J, with 29 bases between. Germline V CDR1 and CDR2: LNHNV, YYDKDF (reference sequence). The CDR3: CATSGQMRTEQRMGEQFF. CDR3 DNA: TGTGCCACCAGCGGACAAATGCGGACAGAGCAGAGAATGGGTGAGCAGTTCTTC. The full variable domain, in which reference TRBV15 and TRBJ2-1 provide the parts outside the CDR3, is DAMVIQNPRYQVTQFGKPVTLSCSQTLNHNVMYWYQQKSSQAPKLLFHYYDKDFNNEADTPDNFQSRRPNTSFCFLDIRSPGLGDTAMYLCATSGQMRTEQRMGEQFFGPGTRLTVL.

This clonotype showed up just a few times. This chain uses TRBV4-1 with TRBJ1-2; 7 positions match TRBD1. The germline gives CDR1 MGHRA, CDR2 YSYEKL. The ends lost 1 base at V and 4 bases at J; junction bases unmatched: 3. This CDR3 is built from 14 residues. CDR3 in DNA: TGCGCCAGCAGCCAAGGAGACAGGGCCTATGGCTACACCTTC. Its translation: CASSQGDRAYGYTF.